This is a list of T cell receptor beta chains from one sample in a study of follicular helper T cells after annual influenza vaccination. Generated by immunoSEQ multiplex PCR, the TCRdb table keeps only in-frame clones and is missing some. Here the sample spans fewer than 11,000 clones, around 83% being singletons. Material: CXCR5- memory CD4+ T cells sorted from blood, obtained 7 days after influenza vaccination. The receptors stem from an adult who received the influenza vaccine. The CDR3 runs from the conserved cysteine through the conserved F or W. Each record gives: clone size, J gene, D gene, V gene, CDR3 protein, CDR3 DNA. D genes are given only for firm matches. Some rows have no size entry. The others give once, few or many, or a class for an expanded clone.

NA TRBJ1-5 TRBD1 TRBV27 CASKTGQGSNQPQHF TGTGCCAGCAAAACGGGACAGGGTAGCAATCAGCCCCAGCATTTT
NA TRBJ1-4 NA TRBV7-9 CASTRGWGEKLFF TGTGCCAGCACAAGGGGTTGGGGTGAAAAACTGTTTTTT
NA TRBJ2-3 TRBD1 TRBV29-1 CSVGTGLSTDTQYF TGCAGCGTTGGGACAGGGCTGTCCACAGATACGCAGTATTTT
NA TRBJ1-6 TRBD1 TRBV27 CASSLSKGQGSSYNSPLHF TGTGCCAGCAGTTTATCGAAAGGACAGGGAAGCTCCTATAATTCACCCCTCCACTTT
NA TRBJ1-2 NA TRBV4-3 CASSQVLGQAYGYTF TGCGCCAGCAGCCAAGTTTTAGGTCAGGCCTATGGCTACACCTTC
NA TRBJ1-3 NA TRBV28 CASSVGVLGNTIYF TGTGCCAGCAGTGTAGGGGTTCTTGGAAACACCATATATTTT
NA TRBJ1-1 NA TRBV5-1 CASSLEGRGGTEAFF TGCGCCAGCAGCTTAGAGGGACGAGGAGGGACTGAAGCTTTCTTT
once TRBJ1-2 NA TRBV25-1 CASSGPDRRFNLGYTF TGTGCCAGCAGTGGCCCCGACAGGAGATTTAACCTTGGCTACACCTTC
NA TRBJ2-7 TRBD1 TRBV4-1 CASSQRGKGGFHEQYF TGCGCCAGCAGCCAACGAGGAAAAGGGGGCTTCCACGAGCAGTACTTC
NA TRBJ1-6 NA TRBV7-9 CASSLEEGPKSYNSPLHF TGTGCCAGCAGCTTAGAGGAGGGACCAAAGTCCTATAATTCACCCCTCCACTTT
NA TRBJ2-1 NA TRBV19 CASTPTYSYNEQFF TGTGCCAGTACCCCGACTTACTCCTACAATGAGCAGTTCTTC
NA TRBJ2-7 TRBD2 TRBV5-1 CASSLARTSGNYEQYF TGCGCCAGCAGCTTGGCCCGGACTAGCGGAAACTACGAGCAGTACTTC
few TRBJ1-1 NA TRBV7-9 CAILMGGRAFF TGTGCCATCCTTATGGGGGGCAGAGCTTTCTTT
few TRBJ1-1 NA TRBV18 CASSPTSGSDTEAFF TGTGCCAGCTCACCCACATCGGGGTCCGACACTGAAGCTTTCTTT
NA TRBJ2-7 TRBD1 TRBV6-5 CASSYSPTGTTYEQYF TGTGCCAGCAGTTACTCCCCGACAGGGACCACCTACGAGCAGTACTTC
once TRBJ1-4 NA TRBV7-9 CASSLGRWEKLFF TGTGCCAGCAGCTTAGGCAGGTGGGAAAAACTGTTTTTT
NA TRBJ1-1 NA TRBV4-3 CASSQDLRGMNTEAFF TGCGCCAGCAGCCAAGATTTACGAGGGATGAACACTGAAGCTTTCTTT
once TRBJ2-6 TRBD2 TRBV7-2 CASSLSGAGANVLTF TGTGCCAGCAGCTTAAGCGGGGCTGGGGCCAACGTCCTGACTTTC
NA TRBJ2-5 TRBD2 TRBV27 CASSPRGVETQYF TGTGCCAGCAGTCCGCGGGGGGTGGAGACCCAGTACTTC
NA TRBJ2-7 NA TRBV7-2 CASSLGAVISYEQYF TGTGCCAGCAGCTTAGGAGCAGTGATCTCCTACGAGCAGTACTTC
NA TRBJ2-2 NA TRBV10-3 CAISVGVGELFF TGTGCCATCAGTGTAGGAGTCGGGGAGCTGTTTTTT
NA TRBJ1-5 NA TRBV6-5 CASSYSIRGDQPQHF TGTGCCAGCAGTTACTCGATTCGGGGGGATCAGCCCCAGCATTTT
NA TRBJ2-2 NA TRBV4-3 CASSQDNRVAGELFF TGCGCCAGCAGCCAAGATAACAGGGTGGCCGGGGAGCTGTTTTTT
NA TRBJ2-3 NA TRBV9 CASSAQAADTQYF TGTGCCAGCAGCGCTCAAGCCGCAGATACGCAGTATTTT